The clone carrying this T cell receptor beta chain appeared a few times. The CDR3 runs 13 residues. Germline V gene data show CDR1 as ENHRY and CDR2 as SYGVKD. Trimming left V 3 bases short and J 4 bases short, with 7 bases between. The entry originates in a study of T cell changes during pregnancy in multiple sclerosis. Repertoires were generated with immunoSEQ multiplex PCR, while TCRdb's copy carries only in-frame clones and drops some. The sample contains some 100,000 clones, 90% to 95% of which appear only once. This chain uses TRBV10-3 with TRBJ2-1; the D gene is possibly TRBD1 (6 bases). This sample comprised peripheral blood, obtained before pregnancy. The receptor's source is a female donor with multiple sclerosis, enrolled in a pregnancy study. This chain's CDR3 is CAISDRGYNEQFF. In DNA form, the CDR3 reads TGTGCCATCAGTGACAGGGGATACAATGAGCAGTTCTTC.